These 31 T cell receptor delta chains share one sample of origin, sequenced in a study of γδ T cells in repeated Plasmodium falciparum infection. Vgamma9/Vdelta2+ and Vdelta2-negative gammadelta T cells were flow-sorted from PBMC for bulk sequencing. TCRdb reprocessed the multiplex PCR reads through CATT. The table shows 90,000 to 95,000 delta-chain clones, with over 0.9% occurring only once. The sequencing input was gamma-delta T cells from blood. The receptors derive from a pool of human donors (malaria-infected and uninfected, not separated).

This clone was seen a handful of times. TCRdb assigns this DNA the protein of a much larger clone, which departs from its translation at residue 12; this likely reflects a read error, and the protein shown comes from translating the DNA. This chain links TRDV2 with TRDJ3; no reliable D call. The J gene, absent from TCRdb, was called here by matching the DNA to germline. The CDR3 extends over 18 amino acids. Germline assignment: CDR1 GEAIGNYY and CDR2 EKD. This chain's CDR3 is CACVHRGTRSWNTRQMFF. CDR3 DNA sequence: TGTGCCTGTGTACACCGCGGGACACGCTCCTGGAACACCCGACAGATGTTTTTC.

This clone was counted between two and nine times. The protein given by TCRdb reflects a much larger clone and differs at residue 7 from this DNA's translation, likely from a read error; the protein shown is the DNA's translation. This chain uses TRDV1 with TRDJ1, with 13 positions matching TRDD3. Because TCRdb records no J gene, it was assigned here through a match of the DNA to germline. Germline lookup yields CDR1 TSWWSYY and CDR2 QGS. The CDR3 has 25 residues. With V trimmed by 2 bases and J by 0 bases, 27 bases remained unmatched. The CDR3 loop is CALGELLFTRTGGYARRLYTDKLIF. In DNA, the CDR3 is TGTGCTCTTGGGGAATTACTTTTCACAAGGACTGGGGGATACGCGCGCCGACTGTACACCGATAAACTCATCTTT.

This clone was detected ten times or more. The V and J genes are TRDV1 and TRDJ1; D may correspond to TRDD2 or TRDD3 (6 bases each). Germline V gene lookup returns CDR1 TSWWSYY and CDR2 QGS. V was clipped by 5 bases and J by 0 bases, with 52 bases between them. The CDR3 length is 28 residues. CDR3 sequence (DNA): TGTGCTCTTGGGACGAAGTGGACCGGGCCTTCCAAGAACGGCGCTGGGGATTGGGGGGAAAAGTACACCGATAAACTCATCTTT. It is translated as CALGTKWTGPSKNGAGDWGEKYTDKLIF.

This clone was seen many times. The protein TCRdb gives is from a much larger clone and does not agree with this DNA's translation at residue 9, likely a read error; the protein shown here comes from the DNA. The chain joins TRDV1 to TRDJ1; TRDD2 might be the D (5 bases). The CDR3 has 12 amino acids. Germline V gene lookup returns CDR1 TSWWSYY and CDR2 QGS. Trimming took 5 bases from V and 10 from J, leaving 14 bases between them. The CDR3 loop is CALGMFPFRLIF. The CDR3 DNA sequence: TGTGCTCTTGGGATGTTTCCTTTTAGACTCATCTTT.

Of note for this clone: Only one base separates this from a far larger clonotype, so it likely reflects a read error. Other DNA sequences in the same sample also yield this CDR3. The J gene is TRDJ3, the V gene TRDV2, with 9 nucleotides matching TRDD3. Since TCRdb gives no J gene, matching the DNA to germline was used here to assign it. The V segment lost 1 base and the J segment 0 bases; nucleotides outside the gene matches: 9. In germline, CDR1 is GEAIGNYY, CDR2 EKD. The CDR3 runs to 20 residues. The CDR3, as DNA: TGTGCCTGTGACACAATCGTACTGGGGGACAGCTCCTGGGACACCCGACAGATGTTTTTC. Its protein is CACDTIVLGDSSWDTRQMFF.

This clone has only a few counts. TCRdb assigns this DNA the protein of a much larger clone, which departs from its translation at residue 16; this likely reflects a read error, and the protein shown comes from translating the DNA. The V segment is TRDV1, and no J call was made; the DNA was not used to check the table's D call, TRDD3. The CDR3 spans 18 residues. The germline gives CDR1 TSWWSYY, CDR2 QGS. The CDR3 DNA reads TGTGCTCTTGGGGAACTTTACTGGGGGATAAGGTACACCGATAAACACATCTTT. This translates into CALGELYWGIRYTDKHIF.

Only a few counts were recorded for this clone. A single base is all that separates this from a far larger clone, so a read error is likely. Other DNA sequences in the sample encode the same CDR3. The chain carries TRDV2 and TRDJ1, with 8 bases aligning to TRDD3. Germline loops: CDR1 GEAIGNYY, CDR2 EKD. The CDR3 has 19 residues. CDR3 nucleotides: TGTGCATGTGACACCCATGTGGTGGGGGATCCCCCGTACACCGATAAACTCATCTTT. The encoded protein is CACDTHVVGDPPYTDKLIF.

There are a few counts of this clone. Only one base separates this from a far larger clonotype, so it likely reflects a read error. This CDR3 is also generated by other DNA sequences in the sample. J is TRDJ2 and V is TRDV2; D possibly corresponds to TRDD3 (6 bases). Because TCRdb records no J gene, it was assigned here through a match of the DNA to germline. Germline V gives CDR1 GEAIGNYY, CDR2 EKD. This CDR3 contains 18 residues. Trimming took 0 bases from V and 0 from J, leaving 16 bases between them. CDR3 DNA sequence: TGTGCCTGTGACACCGTACTGGGCGGGGTAGCTTTGACAGCACAACTCTTCTTT. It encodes CACDTVLGGVALTAQLFF.

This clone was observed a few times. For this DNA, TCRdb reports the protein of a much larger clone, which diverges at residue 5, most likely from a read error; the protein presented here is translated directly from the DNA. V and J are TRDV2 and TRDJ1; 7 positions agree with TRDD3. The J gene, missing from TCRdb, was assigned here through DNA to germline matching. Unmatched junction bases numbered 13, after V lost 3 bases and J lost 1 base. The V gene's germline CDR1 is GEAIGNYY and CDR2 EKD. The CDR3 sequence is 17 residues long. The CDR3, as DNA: TGTGCCTGTGACGCCTACCTTGGGGGGGATCCCACCGATAAACTCATCTTT. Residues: CACDAYLGGDPTDKLIF.

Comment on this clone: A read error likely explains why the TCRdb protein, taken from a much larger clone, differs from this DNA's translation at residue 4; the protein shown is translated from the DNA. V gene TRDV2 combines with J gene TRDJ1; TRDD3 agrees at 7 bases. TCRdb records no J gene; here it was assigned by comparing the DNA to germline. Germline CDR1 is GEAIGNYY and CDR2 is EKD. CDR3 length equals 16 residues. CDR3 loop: CACNTLGDKVADKLIF. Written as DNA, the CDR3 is TGTGCCTGTAACACCCTCGGGGATAAGGTGGCCGATAAACTCATCTTT.

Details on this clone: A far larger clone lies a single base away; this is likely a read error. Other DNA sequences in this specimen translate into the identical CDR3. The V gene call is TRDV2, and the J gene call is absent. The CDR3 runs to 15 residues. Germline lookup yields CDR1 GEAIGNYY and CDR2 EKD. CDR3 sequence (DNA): TGTGCCTGTGACACCGTTACAGTGAACACCGATAAACTCATCTTC. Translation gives CACDTVTVNTDKLIF.

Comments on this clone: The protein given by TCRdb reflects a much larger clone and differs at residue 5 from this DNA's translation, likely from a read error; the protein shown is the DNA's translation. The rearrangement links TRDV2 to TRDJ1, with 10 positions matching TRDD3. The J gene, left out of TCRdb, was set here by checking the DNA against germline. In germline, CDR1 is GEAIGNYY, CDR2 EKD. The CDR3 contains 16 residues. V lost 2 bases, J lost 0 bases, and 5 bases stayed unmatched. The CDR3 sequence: CACDIGGYGYTDKLIF. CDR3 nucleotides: TGTGCCTGTGACATCGGGGGATACGGCTACACCGATAAACTCATCTTT.

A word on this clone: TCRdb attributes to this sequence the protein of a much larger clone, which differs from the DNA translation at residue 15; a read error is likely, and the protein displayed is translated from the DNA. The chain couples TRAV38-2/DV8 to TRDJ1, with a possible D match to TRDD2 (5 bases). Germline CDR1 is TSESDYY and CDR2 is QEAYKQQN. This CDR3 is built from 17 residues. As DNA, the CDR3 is TGTGCTTATAGGACTACTTCCGTTTATCTGTACACCGATAAACCCATCTTT. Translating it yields CAYRTTSVYLYTDKPIF.

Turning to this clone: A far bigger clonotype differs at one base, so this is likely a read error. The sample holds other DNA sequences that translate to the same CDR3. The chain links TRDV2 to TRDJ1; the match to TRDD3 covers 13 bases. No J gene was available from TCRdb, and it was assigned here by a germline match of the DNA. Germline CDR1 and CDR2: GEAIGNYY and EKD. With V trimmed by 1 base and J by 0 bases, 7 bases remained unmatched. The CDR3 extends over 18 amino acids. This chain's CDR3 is CACDTGYWGIRNTDKLIF. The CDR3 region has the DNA TGTGCCTGTGACACTGGCTACTGGGGGATACGGAACACCGATAAACTCATCTTT.

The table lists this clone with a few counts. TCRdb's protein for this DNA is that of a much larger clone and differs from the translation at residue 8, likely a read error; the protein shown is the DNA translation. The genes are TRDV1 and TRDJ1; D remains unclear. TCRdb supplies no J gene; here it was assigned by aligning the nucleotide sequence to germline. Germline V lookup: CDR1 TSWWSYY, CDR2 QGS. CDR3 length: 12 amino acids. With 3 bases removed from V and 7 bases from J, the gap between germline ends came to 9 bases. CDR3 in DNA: TGTGCTCTTGGGGATCGCCGGCGTAAACTCATCTTT. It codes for CALGDRRRKLIF.

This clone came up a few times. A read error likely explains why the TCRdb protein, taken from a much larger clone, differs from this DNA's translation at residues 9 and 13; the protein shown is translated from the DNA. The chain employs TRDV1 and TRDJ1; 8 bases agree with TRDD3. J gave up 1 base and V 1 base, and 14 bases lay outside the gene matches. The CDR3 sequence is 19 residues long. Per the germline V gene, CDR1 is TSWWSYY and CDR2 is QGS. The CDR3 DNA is TGTGCTCTTGGGGAACATGACCGGTGCTGGGGGACTTGCACCGATAAACTCATCTTT. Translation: CALGEHDRCWGTCTDKLIF.

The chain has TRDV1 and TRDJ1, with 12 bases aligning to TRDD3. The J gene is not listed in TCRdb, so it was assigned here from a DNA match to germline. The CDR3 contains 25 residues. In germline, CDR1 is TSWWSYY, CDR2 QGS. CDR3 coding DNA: TGTGCAGTTAAGGAACCTGTTGACCTTCGAGAACCCTGGGGGATACGCACGGGTTGCACCGATAAACTCATCTTT. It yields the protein CAVKEPVDLREPWGIRTGCTDKLIF.

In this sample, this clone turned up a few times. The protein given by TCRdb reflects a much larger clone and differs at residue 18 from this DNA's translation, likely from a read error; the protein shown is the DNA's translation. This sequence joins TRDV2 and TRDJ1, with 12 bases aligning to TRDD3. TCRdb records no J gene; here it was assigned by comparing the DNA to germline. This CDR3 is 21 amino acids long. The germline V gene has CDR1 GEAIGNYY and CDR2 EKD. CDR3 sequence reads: CACDTRNTSYLGDTYTDRLIF. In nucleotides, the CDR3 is TGTGCCTGTGACACCCGGAACACTTCCTACCTGGGGGATACGTACACCGATAGACTCATCTTT.

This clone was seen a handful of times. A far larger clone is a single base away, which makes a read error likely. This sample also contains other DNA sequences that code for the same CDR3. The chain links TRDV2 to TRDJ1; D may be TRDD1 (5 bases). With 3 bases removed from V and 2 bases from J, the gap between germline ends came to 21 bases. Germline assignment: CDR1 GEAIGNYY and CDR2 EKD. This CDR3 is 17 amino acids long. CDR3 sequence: CACDEINPQLHTDKLIF. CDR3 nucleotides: TGTGCCTGTGACGAAATTAATCCCCAACTCCATACCGATAAACTCATCTTT.

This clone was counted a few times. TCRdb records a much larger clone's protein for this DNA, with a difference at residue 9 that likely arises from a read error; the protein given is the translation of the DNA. CDR3 amino acids: CACDTVLGRVALTAQLFF. As DNA, the CDR3 is TGTGCCTGTGACACCGTACTGGGCAGAGTAGCTTTGACAGCACAACTCTTCTTT. The chain carries TRDV2 and TRDJ2, with D possibly matching TRDD3 (6 bases). No J gene is reported in TCRdb; it was inferred here by comparing the DNA with germline. CDR3 length: 18 amino acids. Trimming left V 0 bases short and J 0 bases short, with 16 bases between. Germline loops: CDR1 GEAIGNYY, CDR2 EKD.

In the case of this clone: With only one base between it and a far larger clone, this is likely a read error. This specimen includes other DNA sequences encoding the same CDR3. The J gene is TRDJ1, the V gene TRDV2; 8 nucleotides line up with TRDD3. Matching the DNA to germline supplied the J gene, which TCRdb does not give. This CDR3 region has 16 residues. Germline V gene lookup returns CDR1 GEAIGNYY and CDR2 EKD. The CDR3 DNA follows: TGTGCCTGTGACACCGTTGGGGGATTATACACTGATAAACTCATCTTT. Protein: CACDTVGGLYTDKLIF.

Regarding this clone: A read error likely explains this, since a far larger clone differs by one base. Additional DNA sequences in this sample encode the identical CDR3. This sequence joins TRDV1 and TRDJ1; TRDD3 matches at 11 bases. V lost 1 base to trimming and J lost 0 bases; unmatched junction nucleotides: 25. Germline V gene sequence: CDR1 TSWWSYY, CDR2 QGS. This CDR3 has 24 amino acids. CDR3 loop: CALGEPPLFWPCAGGYSYTDKLIF. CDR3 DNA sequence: TGTGCTCTTGGGGAACCACCGTTATTCTGGCCATGTGCTGGGGGATACTCATACACCGATAAACTCATCTTT.

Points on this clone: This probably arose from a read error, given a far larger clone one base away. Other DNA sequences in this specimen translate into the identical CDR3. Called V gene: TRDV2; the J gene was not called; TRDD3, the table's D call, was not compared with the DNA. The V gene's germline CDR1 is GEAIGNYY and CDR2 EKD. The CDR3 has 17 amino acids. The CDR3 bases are TGTGCCTGTGACTCCGTACTGGGGGCTAGAAACACCGATAAGCTCATCTTT. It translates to CACDSVLGARNTDKLIF.

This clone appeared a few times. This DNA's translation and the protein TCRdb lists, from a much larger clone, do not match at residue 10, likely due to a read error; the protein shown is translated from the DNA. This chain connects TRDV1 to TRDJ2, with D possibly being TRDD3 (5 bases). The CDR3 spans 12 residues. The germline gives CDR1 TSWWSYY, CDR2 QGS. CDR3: CALAAGTAQHFF. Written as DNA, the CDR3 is TGTGCTCTCGCCGCGGGGACAGCACAACACTTCTTT.

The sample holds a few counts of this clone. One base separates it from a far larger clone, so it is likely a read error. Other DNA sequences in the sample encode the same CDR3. Written as DNA, the CDR3 is TGTGCTCTTGGGGAACAGGGATTAAAGCGAGGGAGGGGGATACCGTACACCGACAAACTCATCTTT. As protein: CALGEQGLKRGRGIPYTDKLIF. This chain uses TRDV1 with TRDJ1; 9 bases are a match to TRDD3. From germline, CDR1 is TSWWSYY and CDR2 QGS. The CDR3 sequence is 22 residues long.

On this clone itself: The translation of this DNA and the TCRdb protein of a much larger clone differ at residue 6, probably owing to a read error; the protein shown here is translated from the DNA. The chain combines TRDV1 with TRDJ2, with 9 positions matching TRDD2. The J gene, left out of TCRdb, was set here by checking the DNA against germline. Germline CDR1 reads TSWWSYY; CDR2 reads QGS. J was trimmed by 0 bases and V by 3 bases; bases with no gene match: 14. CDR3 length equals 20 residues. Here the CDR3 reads CALGDAFLLGDPSLTAQLFF. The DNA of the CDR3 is TGTGCTCTTGGGGATGCCTTCCTACTCGGGGATCCCTCTTTGACAGCACAACTCTTCTTT.

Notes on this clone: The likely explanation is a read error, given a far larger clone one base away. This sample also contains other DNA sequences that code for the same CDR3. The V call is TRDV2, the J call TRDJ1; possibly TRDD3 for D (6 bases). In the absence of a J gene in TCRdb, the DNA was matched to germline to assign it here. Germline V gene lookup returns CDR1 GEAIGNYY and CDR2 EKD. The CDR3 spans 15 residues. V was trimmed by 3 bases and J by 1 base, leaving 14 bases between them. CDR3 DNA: TGTGCCTGTGACGCGGGGGACACTTCCACCGATAAACTCATCTTT. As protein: CACDAGDTSTDKLIF.

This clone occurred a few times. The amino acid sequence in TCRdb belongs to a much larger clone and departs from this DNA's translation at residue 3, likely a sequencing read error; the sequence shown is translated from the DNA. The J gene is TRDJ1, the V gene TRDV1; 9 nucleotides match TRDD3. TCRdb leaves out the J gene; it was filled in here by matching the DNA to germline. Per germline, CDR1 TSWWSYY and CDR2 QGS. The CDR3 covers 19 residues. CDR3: CAFGESPIGGDTSTDKLIF. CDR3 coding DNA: TGTGCTTTTGGGGAATCGCCAATCGGGGGGGATACATCCACCGATAAACTCATCTTT.

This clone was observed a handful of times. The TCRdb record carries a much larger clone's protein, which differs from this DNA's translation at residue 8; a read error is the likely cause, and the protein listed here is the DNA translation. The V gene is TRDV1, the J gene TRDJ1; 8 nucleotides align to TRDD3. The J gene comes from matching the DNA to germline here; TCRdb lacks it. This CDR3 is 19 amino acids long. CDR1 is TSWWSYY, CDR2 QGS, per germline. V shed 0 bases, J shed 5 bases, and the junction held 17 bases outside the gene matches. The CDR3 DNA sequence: TGTGCTCTTGGGGAACTCGCCCGGGCTCTGGGGGACCCTCGGGATAAACTCATCTTT. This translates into CALGELARALGDPRDKLIF.

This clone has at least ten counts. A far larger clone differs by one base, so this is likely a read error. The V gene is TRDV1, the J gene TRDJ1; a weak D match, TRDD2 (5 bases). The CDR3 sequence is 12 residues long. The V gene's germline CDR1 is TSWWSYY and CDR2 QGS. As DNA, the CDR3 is TGTGCTCTTGGGATGTTTCCTTTTAAACTCACCTTT. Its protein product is CALGMFPFKLTF.

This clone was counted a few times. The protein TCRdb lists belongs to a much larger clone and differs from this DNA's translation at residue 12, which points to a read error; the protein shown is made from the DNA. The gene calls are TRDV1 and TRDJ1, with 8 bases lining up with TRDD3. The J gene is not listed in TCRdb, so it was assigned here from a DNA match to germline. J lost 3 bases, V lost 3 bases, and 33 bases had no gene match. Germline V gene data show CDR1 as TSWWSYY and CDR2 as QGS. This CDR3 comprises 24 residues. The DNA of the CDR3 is TGTGCTCTTGGGGAGACAAGCGCCCTCCTACGTCCGGGGGATAGAGAGGAAGGTTCCGATAAACTCATCTTT. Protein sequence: CALGETSALLRPGDREEGSDKLIF.